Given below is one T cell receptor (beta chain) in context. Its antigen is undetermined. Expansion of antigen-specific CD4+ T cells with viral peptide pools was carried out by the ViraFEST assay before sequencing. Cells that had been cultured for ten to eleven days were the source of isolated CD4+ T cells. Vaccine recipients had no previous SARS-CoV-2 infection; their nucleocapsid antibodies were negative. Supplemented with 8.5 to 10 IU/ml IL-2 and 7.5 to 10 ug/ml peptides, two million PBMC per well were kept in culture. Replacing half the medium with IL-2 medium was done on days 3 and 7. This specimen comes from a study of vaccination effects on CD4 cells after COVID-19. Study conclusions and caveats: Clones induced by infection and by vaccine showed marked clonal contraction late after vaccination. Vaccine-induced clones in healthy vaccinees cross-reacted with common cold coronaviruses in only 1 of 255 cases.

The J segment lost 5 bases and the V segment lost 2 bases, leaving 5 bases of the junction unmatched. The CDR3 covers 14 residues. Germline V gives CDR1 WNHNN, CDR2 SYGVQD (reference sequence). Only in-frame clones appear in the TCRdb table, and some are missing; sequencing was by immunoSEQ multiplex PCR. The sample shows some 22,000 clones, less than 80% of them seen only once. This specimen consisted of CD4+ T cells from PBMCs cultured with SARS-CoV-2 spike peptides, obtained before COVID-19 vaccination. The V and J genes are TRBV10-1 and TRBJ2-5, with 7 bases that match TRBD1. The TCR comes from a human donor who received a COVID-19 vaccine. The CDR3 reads CASSESPGGETQYF. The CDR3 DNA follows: TGCGCCAGCAGTGAGAGCCCAGGGGGTGAGACCCAGTACTTC.